This TCR beta chain was documented in a study of T cell responses to AZD1222 COVID-19 vaccine. Findings of the study overall: Donors in the cohort were predominantly white British and more often female, and clonal diversity was possibly underestimated.

TCRdb's table, derived via immunoSEQ multiplex PCR, lists solely in-frame clones and lacks some. Of some 140,000 clones in the sample, roughly 89% were seen once. As concerns this clone: What it recognizes is unknown. This specimen includes other DNA sequences encoding the same CDR3.

The CDR3 length is 13 residues. CDR1 is MNHEY, CDR2 SMNVEV, per germline (reference sequence). The ends were cut back, 6 bases at V and 3 bases at J, with 11 bases in the middle. The chain has TRBV27 and TRBJ1-1, with D unclear. This receptor was obtained from an adult in good health. The specimen was peripheral blood, collected on day 0 of AZD1222 vaccination. The CDR3 coding sequence is TGTGCCAGCAGCCATACATGGGACACTGAAGCTTTCTTT. Translation gives CASSHTWDTEAFF.